The 19 T cell receptor beta chains presented below share a single source sample, sequenced in a study of tumor-infiltrating lymphocytes in primary liver carcinoma. TCR beta cDNA came from about 500 ng total RNA, primed with a constant-region primer. Each TCR beta library was derived from three nested multiplex PCR rounds that employed slightly modified ARM-PCR. Primers for the first two PCR rounds were TRBV1-TRBV30 forward primers and a C-beta reverse primer (approximately 10 cycles per round). TCRdb itself ran the multiplex PCR reads through MiXCR, one entry per CDR3 protein. The sample has some 38,000 distinct CDR3 sequences, less than 85% seen once. DNA and RNA were both co-extracted from 20-30 mg of bulk tissue that had not been sorted. The sequencing sample was made of liver tumor tissue from sampling region 4. Subset specified: tumor region T4, right-lateral pole. The receptors stem from a man aged 40-49 years with primary liver carcinoma and hepatitis B virus infection.

The rearrangement joins TRBV6-6 to TRBJ1-3; possible D gene TRBD1, 5 bases. The germline CDR1 and CDR2 sequences are MNHNY and SVGAGI (reference sequence). The ends were cut back, 11 bases at V and 0 bases at J, with 14 bases in the middle. This CDR3 is built from 14 residues. This CDR3 is CAGSPGGSGNTIYF. In DNA, the CDR3 is TGTGCCGGTAGTCCCGGGGGCTCTGGAAACACCATATATTTT.

On this clonotype itself: One end of the junction fails to match germline, which may point to a read error. The J gene is TRBJ2-2, the V gene TRBV28, with 7 bases identical to TRBD1. Per germline, CDR1 MDHEN and CDR2 SYDVKM. The length of the CDR3 is 12 residues. CDR3 sequence reads: CASDRAIGELFF. The CDR3 DNA reads TGCGCCAGCGACAGGGCCATCGGGGAGCTGTTTTTT.

For this clonotype: Compared with germline, one end of the junction differs, possibly owing to a read error. The chain combines TRBV11-2 with TRBJ2-3; D call uncertain. Germline values: CDR1 SGHAT, CDR2 FQNNGV. The CDR3 extends over 13 amino acids. The CDR3 is CASSARVATYAVF. The DNA for the CDR3 is TGTGCCAGCAGCGCCCGTGTGGCGACCTATGCAGTATTT.

The chain joins TRBV6-1 to TRBJ1-1, with 10 bases fitting TRBD1. CDR1 MNHNS and CDR2 SASEGT come from the germline V gene. The CDR3 consists of 13 residues. V lost 6 bases to trimming and J lost 12 bases; unmatched junction nucleotides: 10. The CDR3 nucleotides read TGTGCCAGCAGGGACAGGGGGGACACTGATACTTTCTTT. Translation: CASRDRGDTDTFF.

At least ten counts were recorded for this clonotype. A much larger clone lies a single base off, so this may be a read error. The chain joins TRBV5-1 to TRBJ1-4; D perhaps matches TRBD1 (6 bases). Germline-derived CDR1 and CDR2 are SGHRS and YFSETQ. This CDR3 region has 13 residues. The V gene lost 5 bases and the J gene lost 4 bases, with 9 bases spanning the gap. In nucleotides, the CDR3 is TGCGCCAGCAGACAGGACAGTAATGAAAAACTGTTTTTT. It is translated as CASRQDSNEKLFF.

This clonotype was observed many times. This chain links TRBV7-3 with TRBJ2-1, with TRBD1 matching over 8 bases. This CDR3 contains 14 residues. J was trimmed by 7 bases and V by 5 bases; bases with no gene match: 7. The V gene's germline CDR1 is SGHTA and CDR2 FQGTGA. The CDR3 is CASSPSGGQNEQFF. CDR3 DNA: TGTGCCAGCAGCCCATCAGGGGGCCAGAATGAGCAGTTCTTC.

Concerning this clonotype: The CDR3 does not end in the conserved phenylalanine or tryptophan, so this is likely a read error. The chain employs TRBV29-1 and TRBJ1-1; D gene ambiguous. The CDR3 spans 14 residues. Germline CDR1 is SQVTM and CDR2 is ANQGSEA. The CDR3 sequence is CSARPSGRNTEAFY. DNA of the CDR3: TGCAGTGCCCGCCCGTCCGGGAGAAACACTGAAGCTTTCTAT.

This clonotype came up once. Because the CDR3 is missing its conserved closing phenylalanine or tryptophan, this is likely a read error. The limits of the CDR3 on the DNA are not certain, so only TCRdb's listed CDR3 is given. V and J are TRBV29-1 and TRBJ1-1; no DNA check was done on the table's D call, TRBD1. The CDR3 numbers 15 amino acids, ends counted. CDR1 is SQVTM and CDR2 is ANQGSEA in the germline V gene. Here the CDR3 reads CNTVVVGGLNTGALY.

On this clonotype itself: Relative to the germline gene, one junction end is altered; a read error may explain this. The chain is built from TRBV28 and TRBJ2-5, with D perhaps given as TRBD1 or TRBD2 (5 bases each). Germline V gene lookup returns CDR1 MDHEN and CDR2 SYDVKM. The CDR3 is 16 residues long. The CDR3 DNA follows: TGTGCCAGCAGAGTTGAAGAAGAGGGGCTTCAAGAGACCCTGTACTTC. Translation: CASRVEEEGLQETLYF.

This clonotype is categorized as medium-sized. V and J are TRBV4-3 and TRBJ2-1; D is unresolved. Germline CDR1 and CDR2: LGHNA and YSLEER. Trimming shortened V by 2 bases and J by 5 bases, and 16 bases separated the two germline ends. The CDR3 covers 16 residues. For the CDR3, the DNA is TGCGCCAGCAGCCAATTCCCCCCCCCGGCGGACAATGAGCAGTTCTTC. Its translation: CASSQFPPPADNEQFF.

Worth noting for this clonotype: At one of its ends the junction is not consistent with the germline gene, which may arise from a read error. This chain links TRBV11-2 with TRBJ1-5; a weak D match, TRBD1 (5 bases). The CDR3 consists of 16 residues. Germline CDR1 SGHAT, CDR2 FQNNGV. CDR3 protein: CTSSLKGELTSQPQHF. In DNA form, the CDR3 reads TGTACCAGCAGCCTAAAAGGGGAACTGACGAGTCAGCCCCAGCATTTT. The whole variable domain, filled in from reference TRBV11-2 and TRBJ1-5, reads EAGVAQSPRYKIIEKRQSVAFWCNPISGHATLYWYQQILGQGPKLLIQFQNNGVVDDSQLPKDRFSAERLKGVDSTLKIQPAKLEDSAVYLCTSSLKGELTSQPQHFGDGTRLSIL.

The rearrangement joins TRBV11-2 to TRBJ2-5; D gene unclear. The CDR3 is 15 residues long. Trimming cost V 5 bases and J 2 bases, with 15 bases left between them. Germline values: CDR1 SGHAT, CDR2 FQNNGV. CDR3 nucleotides: TGTGCCAGCAGCATAGGGCCTGGCGGACAAGAGACCCAGTACTTC. This codes for CASSIGPGGQETQYF.

In its sample, this clonotype was seen a few times. The CDR3 end shows no conserved phenylalanine or tryptophan, and so a read error is likely. The chain has TRBV28 and TRBJ2-7; the match to TRBD2 covers 9 bases. The length of the CDR3 is 15 residues. CDR1 and CDR2 from the germline V gene are MDHEN and SYDVKM. The CDR3 DNA reads TGTGCTAGCAGCCTGACTAGCGGAAGCTCCTACGAGCAGTACATC. It encodes CASSLTSGSSYEQYI.

This clonotype is deemed medium-sized (0.01 to 0.1%). The V gene is TRBV5-1, the J gene TRBJ2-7, with D perhaps matching TRBD2 (5 bases). Germline V gives CDR1 SGHRS, CDR2 YFSETQ. The CDR3 length is 13 residues. Trimming stripped 5 bases from V and 4 bases from J, with 13 bases between. The CDR3 coding sequence is TGCGCCAGCAGGGAACCTACTAGTTACGAGCAGTACTTC. Its protein is CASREPTSYEQYF.

The sample holds a few counts of this clonotype. One end of the junction is discordant with germline, which a read error may explain. The CDR3 loop reads CANSFNLNTWELFF. The CDR3 DNA sequence: TGTGCCAACAGCTTTAACCTAAACACCTGGGAGCTGTTTTTT. V gene TRBV5-5 combines with J gene TRBJ2-2; no firm D call. CDR3 length: 14 amino acids. Germline values: CDR1 SGHKS, CDR2 YYEKEE (reference sequence).

This chain links TRBV12-3 or TRBV12-4 with TRBJ2-1; possibly TRBD2 for D (5 bases). The germline V and J ends were trimmed by 9 bases and 6 bases, with 15 bases remaining between them. The CDR3 spans 13 residues. CDR3: CASSHQLGNEQFF. CDR3 in DNA: TGTGCCAGTAGTCACCAACTAGGCAATGAGCAGTTCTTC.

This clonotype was detected only once. The conserved final phenylalanine or tryptophan is absent from the CDR3, which likely points to a read error. The DNA is left out, because the CDR3 cannot be placed on it with certainty; the CDR3 is given as TCRdb lists it. The gene calls are TRBV11-2 and TRBJ2-3; the table calls TRBD2, which could not be checked here. The CDR3 length is 18 residues, termini included. Germline CDR1 reads SGHAT; CDR2 reads FQNNGV. The CDR3 sequence: CASSEATQRLAVTDTRYL.

This clonotype was found a few times. The chain couples TRBV7-2 to TRBJ2-2; D not certain. The V and J ends lost 9 bases and 4 bases respectively, with 15 bases between them. Germline V lookup: CDR1 SGHTA, CDR2 FQGNSA. The CDR3 is 14 amino acids. As DNA, the CDR3 is TGTGCCAGGAGCAGAAGTACGACCACCGGGGAGCTGTTTTTT. The encoded protein is CARSRSTTTGELFF. Full variable domain (missing parts from reference TRBV7-2 and TRBJ2-2): GAGVSQSPSNKVTEKGKDVELRCDPISGHTALYWYRQSLGQGLEFLIYFQGNSAPDKSGLPSDRFSAERTGGSVSTLTIQRTQQEDSAVYLCARSRSTTTGELFFGEGSRLTVL.

At least ten counts were recorded for this clonotype. One end of the junction does not line up with germline, which may come from a read error. The gene calls are TRBV5-1 and TRBJ2-1; D uncertain. This CDR3 is built from 14 residues. Germline V gene data show CDR1 as SGHRS and CDR2 as YFSETQ. The DNA of the CDR3 is TGCGCCGGCAGGTCTATTAGCTCCTACAATGAGCAGTTCTTC. This translates into CAGRSISSYNEQFF.